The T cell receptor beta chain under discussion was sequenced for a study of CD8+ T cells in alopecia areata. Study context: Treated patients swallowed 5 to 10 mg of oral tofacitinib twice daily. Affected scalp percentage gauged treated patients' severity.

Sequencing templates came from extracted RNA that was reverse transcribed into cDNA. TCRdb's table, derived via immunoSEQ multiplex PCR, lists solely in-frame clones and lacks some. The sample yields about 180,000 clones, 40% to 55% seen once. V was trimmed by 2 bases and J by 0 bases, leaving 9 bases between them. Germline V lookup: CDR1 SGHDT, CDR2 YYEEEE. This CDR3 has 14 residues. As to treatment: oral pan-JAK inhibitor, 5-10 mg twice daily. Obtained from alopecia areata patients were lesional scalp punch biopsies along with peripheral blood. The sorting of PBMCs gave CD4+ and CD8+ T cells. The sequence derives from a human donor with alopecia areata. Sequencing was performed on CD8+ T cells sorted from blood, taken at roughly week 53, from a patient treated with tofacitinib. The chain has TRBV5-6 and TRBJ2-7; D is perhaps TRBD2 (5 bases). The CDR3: CASSFIGSSYEQYF. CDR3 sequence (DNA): TGTGCCAGCAGCTTCATTGGGAGCTCCTACGAGCAGTACTTC.